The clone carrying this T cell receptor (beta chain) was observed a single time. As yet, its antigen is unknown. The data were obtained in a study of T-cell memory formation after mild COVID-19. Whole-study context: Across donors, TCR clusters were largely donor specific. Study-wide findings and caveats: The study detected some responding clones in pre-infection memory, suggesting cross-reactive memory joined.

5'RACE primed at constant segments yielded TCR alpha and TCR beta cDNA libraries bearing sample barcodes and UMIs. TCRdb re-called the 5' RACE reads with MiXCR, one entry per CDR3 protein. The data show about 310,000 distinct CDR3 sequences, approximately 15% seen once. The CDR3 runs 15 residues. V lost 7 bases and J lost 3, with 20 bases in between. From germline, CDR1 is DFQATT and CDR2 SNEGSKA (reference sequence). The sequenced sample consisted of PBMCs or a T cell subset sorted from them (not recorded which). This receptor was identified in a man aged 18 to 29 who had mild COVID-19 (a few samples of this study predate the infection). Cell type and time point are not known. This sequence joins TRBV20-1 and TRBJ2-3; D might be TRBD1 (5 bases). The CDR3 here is CSGTRRVWGTDTQYF. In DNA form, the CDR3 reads TGCAGTGGAACTCGCAGGGTGTGGGGAACAGATACGCAGTATTTT.